Listed below are T cell receptor beta chains from one sample, sequenced in a study of OX40 agonist ivuxolimab in advanced cancers. The assay was immunoSEQ multiplex PCR, and TCRdb's table has in-frame clones only and misses some. The data contain fewer than 80,000 clones, approximately 81% of them singletons. The material was CD4+ or CD8+ T cells sorted from blood, obtained in a trial of the OX40 agonist ivuxolimab. The receptors were sampled from an adult with an advanced solid tumor such as melanoma, head and neck, liver or kidney cancer. Each CDR3 is given with its conserved first and last residue. A D gene is named only where the DNA matches it firmly. Part of the rows lack a size; the others show once, few, many or a class for expanded clones.

v_call	d_call	clone_size	j_call	cdr3_aa	cdr3_nt
TRBV19	-	-	TRBJ2-7	CASNQQGGSEQYF	TGTGCCAGTAACCAGCAGGGTGGTAGCGAGCAGTACTTC
TRBV29-1	TRBD2	-	TRBJ2-7	CSVVIGLAGAYEQYF	TGCAGCGTTGTGATAGGACTAGCGGGGGCCTACGAGCAGTACTTC
TRBV27	-	-	TRBJ2-4	CASSFTGGIQNIQYF	TGTGCCAGCAGTTTCACAGGCGGTATTCAAAACATTCAGTACTTC
TRBV2	-	-	TRBJ2-7	CASSGNRKNNYEQYF	TGTGCCAGCAGTGGTAATAGGAAAAACAACTACGAGCAGTACTTC
TRBV28	-	-	TRBJ2-7	CASSLWASSYEQYF	TGTGCCAGCAGTTTATGGGCGAGCTCCTACGAGCAGTACTTC
TRBV4-2	-	-	TRBJ2-1	CASSRAGGGSYNEQFF	TGTGCCAGCAGCCGCGCTGGGGGAGGCTCCTACAATGAGCAGTTCTTC
TRBV5-4	TRBD2	-	TRBJ2-7	CASSQEASGAPYEQYF	TGTGCCAGCAGCCAAGAGGCTAGCGGGGCCCCCTACGAGCAGTACTTC
TRBV30	-	-	TRBJ1-1	CAWLRQQNTEAFF	TGTGCCTGGCTGAGGCAGCAGAACACTGAAGCTTTCTTT
TRBV4-1	-	-	TRBJ1-1	CASSQDPTSDTEAFF	TGCGCCAGCAGCCAAGATCCAACCTCGGACACTGAAGCTTTCTTT
TRBV2	-	-	TRBJ1-2	CASRERGDGYTF	TGTGCCAGCAGGGAGAGGGGGGATGGCTACACCTTC
TRBV11-2	-	-	TRBJ1-6	CASSFNLASLSPLHF	TGTGCCAGCAGCTTTAATCTGGCCAGCCTCTCACCCCTCCACTTT
TRBV27	-	-	TRBJ1-1	CASSSGGNTEAFF	TGTGCCAGCAGTTCAGGCGGGAACACTGAAGCTTTCTTT
TRBV27	TRBD1	once	TRBJ2-7	CASSSGQGLREQYF	TGTGCCAGCAGTTCGGGACAGGGCTTACGCGAGCAGTACTTC
TRBV7-9	TRBD2	-	TRBJ2-3	CASSFGLAGEDTQYF	TGTGCCAGCAGCTTCGGACTAGCGGGAGAAGATACGCAGTATTTT
TRBV27	TRBD1	-	TRBJ2-7	CASSNTGGFNEQYF	TGTGCCAGCAGCAATACAGGGGGTTTCAACGAGCAGTACTTC
TRBV7-2	-	-	TRBJ2-6	CASTFSGANVLTF	TGTGCCAGCACCTTCTCTGGGGCCAACGTCCTGACTTTC
TRBV19	-	-	TRBJ2-2	CASSEDGGNTGELFF	TGTGCCAGTAGCGAGGACGGGGGGAACACCGGGGAGCTGTTTTTT
TRBV4-1	-	-	TRBJ2-3	CASSQDSVGVRTDTQYF	TGCGCCAGCAGCCAAGATTCAGTGGGGGTCAGAACAGATACGCAGTATTTT
TRBV11-2	-	-	TRBJ1-2	CASSLGAAYGYTF	TGTGCCAGCAGCTTAGGGGCAGCCTATGGCTACACCTTC
TRBV14	TRBD2	-	TRBJ2-3	CASSPFQTSGRATDTQYF	TGTGCCAGCAGCCCGTTTCAGACTAGCGGGAGGGCCACGGATACGCAGTATTTT
TRBV19	TRBD1	-	TRBJ2-1	CASSAGGGEQFF	TGTGCCAGTAGTGCAGGGGGCGGTGAGCAGTTCTTC
TRBV4-2	TRBD1	-	TRBJ2-7	CASSPQGTGLDEQYF	TGTGCCAGCAGCCCCCAAGGGACAGGGTTAGACGAGCAGTACTTC
TRBV5-1	-	-	TRBJ2-1	CASSSPVREQFF	TGCGCCAGCAGCTCGCCGGTCCGCGAGCAGTTCTTC
TRBV19	TRBD2	-	TRBJ2-7	CASSISGGGAIEQYF	TGTGCCAGTAGTATATCTGGCGGGGGGGCGATCGAGCAGTACTTC
TRBV7-2	-	once	TRBJ1-2	CASSTDVNYGYTF	TGCGCCAGCAGCACAGACGTTAACTATGGCTACACCTTC
TRBV7-2	TRBD1	-	TRBJ1-1	CASSTLQGAATEAFF	TGTGCCAGCAGCACATTACAGGGGGCGGCCACTGAAGCTTTCTTT
TRBV9	TRBD1	few	TRBJ2-7	CASSVAPGQGLNEQYF	TGTGCCAGCAGCGTAGCCCCGGGACAGGGGTTGAACGAGCAGTACTTC
TRBV30	-	-	TRBJ1-1	CAWTGDQNTEAFF	TGTGCCTGGACGGGGGATCAGAACACTGAAGCTTTCTTT
TRBV5-1	-	-	TRBJ2-7	CASSLEGTYEQYF	TGCGCCAGCAGCTTGGAGGGTACTTACGAGCAGTACTTC
TRBV5-1	-	-	TRBJ1-6	CASSLRVGSSYNSPLHF	TGCGCCAGCAGCCTCAGGGTGGGGAGCTCCTATAATTCACCCCTCCACTTT
TRBV5-1	-	-	TRBJ1-1	CASSWGLGLEAFF	TGCGCCAGCAGCTGGGGGCTGGGACTTGAAGCTTTCTTT
TRBV13	TRBD1	few	TRBJ1-6	CASSLWGQGTPPLHF	TGTGCCAGCAGCTTATGGGGACAGGGTACTCCACCCCTCCACTTT
TRBV7-6	TRBD1	-	TRBJ2-5	CASSLYGQGSEVQYF	TGTGCCAGCAGCTTATATGGACAGGGATCGGAGGTCCAGTACTTC
TRBV2	TRBD1	-	TRBJ1-5	CASSEARGQGQQPQHF	TGTGCCAGCAGTGAAGCTCGAGGACAGGGGCAGCAGCCCCAGCATTTT
TRBV10-1	-	-	TRBJ2-7	CASSESQQGRRKSYEQYF	TGCGCCAGCAGTGAGTCCCAACAGGGTAGGAGAAAGTCCTACGAGCAGTACTTC
TRBV6-5	-	-	TRBJ2-7	CASSPLGGTYEQYF	TGTGCCAGCAGTCCACTTGGTGGAACCTACGAGCAGTACTTC
TRBV19	-	-	TRBJ1-5	CASSRQQGGNQPQHF	TGTGCCAGTAGTAGGCAACAGGGTGGCAATCAGCCCCAGCATTTT
TRBV19	-	few	TRBJ2-2	CASRPDRTGELFF	TGTGCCAGTAGACCAGACAGGACCGGGGAGCTGTTTTTT
TRBV14	-	-	TRBJ1-1	CASSRDENTEAFF	TGTGCCAGCAGCCGGGATGAGAACACTGAAGCTTTCTTT
TRBV28	TRBD2	-	TRBJ2-7	CASRPLSGGAYEQYF	TGTGCCAGCAGACCCCTAAGCGGGGGGGCCTACGAGCAGTACTTC
TRBV28	TRBD1	-	TRBJ1-2	CASSPYRGRLEGYTF	TGTGCCAGCAGTCCGTACAGGGGGCGGCTGGAGGGCTACACCTTC
TRBV28	-	-	TRBJ1-1	CASSPLISTVNTEAFF	TGTGCCAGCAGTCCATTGATCTCGACAGTGAACACTGAAGCTTTCTTT
TRBV10-3	-	-	TRBJ1-2	CAISEATGTGTYGYTF	TGTGCCATCAGTGAGGCAACCGGGACGGGAACCTATGGCTACACCTTC
TRBV30	-	few	TRBJ1-6	CAWGTGNSPLHF	TGTGCCTGGGGGACCGGGAATTCACCCCTCCACTTT
TRBV6-5	TRBD1	few	TRBJ1-6	CASSSLTGGLNSPLHF	TGTGCCAGCAGTTCCCTGACAGGGGGTCTCAATTCACCCCTCCACTTT
TRBV14	-	-	TRBJ1-1	CASSLKGRINTEAFF	TGTGCCAGCAGCCTTAAGGGACGGATTAACACTGAAGCTTTCTTT
TRBV5-1	-	-	TRBJ1-1	CASSFQDGTEAFF	TGCGCCAGCAGCTTCCAGGATGGGACTGAAGCTTTCTTT
TRBV4-3	-	-	TRBJ2-7	CASSQALGGHPAYEQYF	TGCGCCAGCAGCCAAGCCCTGGGCGGACACCCTGCCTACGAGCAGTACTTC
TRBV4-3	-	-	TRBJ1-2	CASSQDGEIRGYTF	TGCGCCAGCAGCCAAGATGGAGAGATAAGGGGCTACACCTTC
TRBV4-2	-	-	TRBJ2-7	CASSHPSKANEQYF	TGTGCCAGCAGCCATCCCTCCAAGGCCAACGAGCAGTACTTC